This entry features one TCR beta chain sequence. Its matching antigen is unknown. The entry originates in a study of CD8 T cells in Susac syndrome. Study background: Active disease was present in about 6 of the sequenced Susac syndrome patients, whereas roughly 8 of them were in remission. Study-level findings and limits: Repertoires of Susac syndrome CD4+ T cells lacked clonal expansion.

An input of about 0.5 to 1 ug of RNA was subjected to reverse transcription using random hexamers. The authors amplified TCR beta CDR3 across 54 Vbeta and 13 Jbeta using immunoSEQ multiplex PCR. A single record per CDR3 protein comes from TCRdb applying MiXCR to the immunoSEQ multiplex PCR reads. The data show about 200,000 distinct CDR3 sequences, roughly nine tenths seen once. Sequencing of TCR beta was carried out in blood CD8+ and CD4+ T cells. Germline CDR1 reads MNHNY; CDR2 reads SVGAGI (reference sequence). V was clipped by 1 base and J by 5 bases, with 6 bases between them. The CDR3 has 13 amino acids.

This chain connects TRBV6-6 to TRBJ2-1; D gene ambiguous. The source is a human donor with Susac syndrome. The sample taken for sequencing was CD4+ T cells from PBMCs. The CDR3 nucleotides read TGTGCCAGCAGTTACTTCGGAGACAATGAGCAGTTCTTC. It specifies CASSYFGDNEQFF.